The sequence of this TCR beta chain was determined in a study of blood T cell repertoires in COVID-19. The protocol was immunoSEQ multiplex PCR, while the TCRdb copy is restricted to in-frame clones and leaves out a portion. Of around 300,000 clones in the sample, 83% were seen once. Losses at the gene ends were 7 bases for V and 8 bases for J; bases not matched to a gene: 14. The CDR3 is 16 residues long. Per the germline V gene, CDR1 is MNHNY and CDR2 is SVGAGI (reference sequence). The sample taken for sequencing was peripheral blood. The rearrangement uses TRBV6-6 and TRBJ1-4; 9 positions agree with TRBD1. This clonotype was obtained from a woman aged 45-65 years who had recovered from COVID-19. DNA of the CDR3: TGTGCCAGCATCCCGGGACAGGGTTATACGGGAGAAAAACTGTTTTTT. Its translation: CASIPGQGYTGEKLFF.